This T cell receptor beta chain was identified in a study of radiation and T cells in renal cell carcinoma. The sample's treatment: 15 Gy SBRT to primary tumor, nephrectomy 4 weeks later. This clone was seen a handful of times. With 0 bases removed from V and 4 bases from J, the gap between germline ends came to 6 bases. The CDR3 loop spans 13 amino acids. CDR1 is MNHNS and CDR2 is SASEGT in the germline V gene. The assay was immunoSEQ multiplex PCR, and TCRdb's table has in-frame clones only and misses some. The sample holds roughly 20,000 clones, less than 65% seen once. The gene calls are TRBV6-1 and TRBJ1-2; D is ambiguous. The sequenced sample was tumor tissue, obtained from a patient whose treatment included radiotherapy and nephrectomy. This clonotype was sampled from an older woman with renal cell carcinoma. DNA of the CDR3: TGTGCCAGCAGTGAAGCGTCTTCCTATGGCTACACCTTC. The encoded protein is CASSEASSYGYTF.